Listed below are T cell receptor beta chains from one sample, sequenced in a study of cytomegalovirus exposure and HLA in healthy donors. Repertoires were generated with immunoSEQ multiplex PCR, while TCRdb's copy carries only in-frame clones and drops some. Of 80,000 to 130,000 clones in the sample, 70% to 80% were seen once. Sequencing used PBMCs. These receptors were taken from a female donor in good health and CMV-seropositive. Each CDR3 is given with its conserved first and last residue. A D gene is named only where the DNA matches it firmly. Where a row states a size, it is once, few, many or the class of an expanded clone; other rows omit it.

CDR3 protein: CSVGDRGNGYTF; CDR3 DNA: TGCAGCGTTGGGGACAGGGGGAATGGCTACACCTTC; D gene: TRBD1; V gene: TRBV29-1; J gene: TRBJ1-2; clone size: few
CDR3 protein: CASSEEGDVYEKLFF; CDR3 DNA: TGTGCCAGCAGTGAAGAAGGGGATGTGTATGAAAAACTGTTTTTT; D gene: .; V gene: TRBV2; J gene: TRBJ1-4; clone size: few
CDR3 protein: CASSLWDGGLSYGYTF; CDR3 DNA: TGTGCCAGCAGCTTATGGGACGGGGGGCTTAGTTATGGCTACACCTTC; D gene: .; V gene: TRBV7-2; J gene: TRBJ1-2; clone size: .
CDR3 protein: CASSQQQGLAISYEQYF; CDR3 DNA: TGCGCCAGCAGTCAACAACAGGGCCTCGCGATCTCCTACGAGCAGTACTTC; D gene: .; V gene: TRBV23-1; J gene: TRBJ2-7; clone size: once
CDR3 protein: CASSLGQGASGNTIYF; CDR3 DNA: TGCGCCAGCAGCTTGGGACAGGGGGCCTCTGGAAACACCATATATTTT; D gene: TRBD1; V gene: TRBV5-1; J gene: TRBJ1-3; clone size: .
CDR3 protein: CAWRAGSNEQYF; CDR3 DNA: TGTGCCTGGAGAGCAGGGTCCAACGAGCAGTACTTC; D gene: .; V gene: TRBV30; J gene: TRBJ2-7; clone size: .
CDR3 protein: CASSEAGTAFYEQYF; CDR3 DNA: TGTGCCAGCAGTGAAGCCGGGACTGCCTTCTACGAGCAGTACTTC; D gene: .; V gene: TRBV6-1; J gene: TRBJ2-7; clone size: .
CDR3 protein: CASSATKDEQYF; CDR3 DNA: TGTGCCAGCAGTGCCACTAAGGACGAGCAGTACTTC; D gene: .; V gene: TRBV2; J gene: TRBJ2-7; clone size: .
CDR3 protein: CSSRPQGTEAFF; CDR3 DNA: TGTTCCAGCAGGCCCCAGGGCACTGAAGCTTTCTTT; D gene: .; V gene: TRBV7-9; J gene: TRBJ1-1; clone size: .
CDR3 protein: CAWSAGSTYEQYF; CDR3 DNA: TGTGCCTGGAGTGCCGGGAGTACCTACGAGCAGTACTTC; D gene: .; V gene: TRBV30; J gene: TRBJ2-7; clone size: .
CDR3 protein: CASRPGGAYGYTF; CDR3 DNA: TGTGCCAGCAGGCCGGGAGGGGCCTATGGCTACACCTTC; D gene: .; V gene: TRBV6-5; J gene: TRBJ1-2; clone size: .
CDR3 protein: CSVEAYGYTF; CDR3 DNA: TGCAGTGTGGAGGCGTATGGCTACACCTTC; D gene: .; V gene: TRBV20-1; J gene: TRBJ1-2; clone size: .
CDR3 protein: CASSLTGDTQYF; CDR3 DNA: TGTGCCAGCAGCTTAACGGGGGATACGCAGTATTTT; D gene: .; V gene: TRBV7-6; J gene: TRBJ2-3; clone size: few
CDR3 protein: CSVDTGNTGELFF; CDR3 DNA: TGCAGCGTTGATACAGGGAACACCGGGGAGCTGTTTTTT; D gene: .; V gene: TRBV29-1; J gene: TRBJ2-2; clone size: .
CDR3 protein: CASSEQGVGGAFF; CDR3 DNA: TGTGCCAGCAGCGAACAGGGGGTCGGAGGAGCTTTCTTT; D gene: TRBD1; V gene: TRBV5-6; J gene: TRBJ1-1; clone size: .
CDR3 protein: CASTQGTSGLSYEQYF; CDR3 DNA: TGTGCCAGCACTCAAGGGACTAGCGGGCTCTCCTACGAGCAGTACTTC; D gene: TRBD2; V gene: TRBV7-8; J gene: TRBJ2-7; clone size: .
CDR3 protein: CASSAGLLAGYTQYF; CDR3 DNA: TGTGCCAGCAGCGCGGGCCTCCTTGCTGGCTATACGCAGTATTTT; D gene: .; V gene: TRBV7-2; J gene: TRBJ2-3; clone size: .
CDR3 protein: CSSSSQSFRGVGYNEQFF; CDR3 DNA: TGTTCCAGCAGCTCACAAAGTTTCAGGGGAGTTGGGTACAATGAGCAGTTCTTC; D gene: .; V gene: TRBV7-9; J gene: TRBJ2-1; clone size: .
CDR3 protein: CASSLTGDNSPLHF; CDR3 DNA: TGTGCCAGCAGTTTAACAGGGGATAATTCACCCCTCCACTTT; D gene: TRBD1; V gene: TRBV27; J gene: TRBJ1-6; clone size: .
CDR3 protein: CASSEPETGNTIYF; CDR3 DNA: TGTGCCAGCAGTGAACCCGAGACTGGAAACACCATATATTTT; D gene: .; V gene: TRBV6-1; J gene: TRBJ1-3; clone size: .
CDR3 protein: CASSRGTGGLNEQYF; CDR3 DNA: TGTGCCAGCAGCCGGGGGACAGGGGGCTTGAACGAGCAGTACTTC; D gene: TRBD1; V gene: TRBV7-9; J gene: TRBJ2-7; clone size: .
CDR3 protein: CASSLVDKGNTIYF; CDR3 DNA: TGTGCCAGCAGCTTAGTAGATAAAGGAAACACCATATATTTT; D gene: .; V gene: TRBV7-2; J gene: TRBJ1-3; clone size: .
CDR3 protein: CASSYHGKGDRELFF; CDR3 DNA: TGTGCCAGCAGTTATCACGGGAAAGGCGACAGGGAGCTGTTTTTT; D gene: .; V gene: TRBV6-5; J gene: TRBJ2-2; clone size: .
CDR3 protein: CAWSPPASGRHEQYF; CDR3 DNA: TGTGCCTGGAGTCCCCCGGCTAGCGGGAGGCACGAGCAGTACTTC; D gene: TRBD2; V gene: TRBV30; J gene: TRBJ2-7; clone size: .